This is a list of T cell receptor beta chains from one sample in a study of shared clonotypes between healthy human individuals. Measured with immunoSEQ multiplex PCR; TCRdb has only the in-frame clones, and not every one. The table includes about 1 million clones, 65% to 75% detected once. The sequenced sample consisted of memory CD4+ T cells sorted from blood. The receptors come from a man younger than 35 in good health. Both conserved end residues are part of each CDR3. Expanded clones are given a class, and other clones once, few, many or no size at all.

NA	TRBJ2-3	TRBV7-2	CASSPRHSDTQYF
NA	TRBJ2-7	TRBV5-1	CASSFGGATPYEQYF
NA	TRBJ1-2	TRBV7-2	CASRDRAGYGYTF
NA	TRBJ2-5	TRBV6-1	CASRDTGSKETQYF
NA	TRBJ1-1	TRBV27	CASSLYGTVMNTEAFF
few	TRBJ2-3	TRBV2	CASSGESDTQYF
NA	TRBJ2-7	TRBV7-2	CASSAVVTSGSHEQYF
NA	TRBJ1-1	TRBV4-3	CASSPVVMNTGAFF
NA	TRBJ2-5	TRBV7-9	CASSIGQETQYF
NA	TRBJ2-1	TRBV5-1	CASSLGGQGLNEQFF
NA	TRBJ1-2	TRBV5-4	CASSLWGLTYGYTF
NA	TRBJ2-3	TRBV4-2	CASSQDWSGGTDTQYF
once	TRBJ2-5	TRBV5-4	CASSLGLDKETQYF
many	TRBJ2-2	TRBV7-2	CASSLRQSTGELFF
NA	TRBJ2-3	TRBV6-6	CASSPGGSTTDTQYF
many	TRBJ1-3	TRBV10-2	CASSEGGNTIYF